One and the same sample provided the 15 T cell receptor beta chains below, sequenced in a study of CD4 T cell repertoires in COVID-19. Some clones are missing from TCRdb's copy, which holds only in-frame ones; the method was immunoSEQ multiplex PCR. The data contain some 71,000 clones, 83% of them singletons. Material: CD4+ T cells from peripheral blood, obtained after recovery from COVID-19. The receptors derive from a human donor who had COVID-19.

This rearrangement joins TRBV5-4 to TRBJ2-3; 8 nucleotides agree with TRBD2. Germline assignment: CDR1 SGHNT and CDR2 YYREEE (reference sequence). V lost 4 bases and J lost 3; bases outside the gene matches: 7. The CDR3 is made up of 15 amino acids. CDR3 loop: CASSRPGLGTDTQYF. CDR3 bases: TGTGCCAGCAGCAGGCCGGGACTAGGGACAGATACGCAGTATTTT.

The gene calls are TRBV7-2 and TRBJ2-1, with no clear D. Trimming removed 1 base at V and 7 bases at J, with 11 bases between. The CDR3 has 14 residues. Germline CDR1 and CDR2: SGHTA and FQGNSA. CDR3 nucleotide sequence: TGTGCCAGCAGCTTAGGTACAGCCCTGAATGAGCAGTTCTTC. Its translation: CASSLGTALNEQFF.

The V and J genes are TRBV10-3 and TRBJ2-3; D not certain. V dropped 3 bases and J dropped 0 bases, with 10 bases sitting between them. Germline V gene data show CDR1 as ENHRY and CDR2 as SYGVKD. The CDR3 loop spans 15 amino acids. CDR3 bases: TGTGCCATCAGTGACTTCAAAGGTAGCACAGATACGCAGTATTTT. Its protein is CAISDFKGSTDTQYF.

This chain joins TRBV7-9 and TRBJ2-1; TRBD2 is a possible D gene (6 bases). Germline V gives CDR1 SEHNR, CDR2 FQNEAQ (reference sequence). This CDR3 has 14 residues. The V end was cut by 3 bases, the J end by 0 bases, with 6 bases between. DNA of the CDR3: TGTGCCAGCAGCTTGACTAGCTCCTACAATGAGCAGTTCTTC. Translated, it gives CASSLTSSYNEQFF. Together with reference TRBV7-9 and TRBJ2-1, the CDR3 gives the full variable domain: DTGVSQNPRHKITKRGQNVTFRCDPISEHNRLYWYRQTLGQGPEFLTYFQNEAQLEKSRLLSDRFSAERPKGSFSTLEIQRTEQGDSAMYLCASSLTSSYNEQFFGPGTRLTVL.

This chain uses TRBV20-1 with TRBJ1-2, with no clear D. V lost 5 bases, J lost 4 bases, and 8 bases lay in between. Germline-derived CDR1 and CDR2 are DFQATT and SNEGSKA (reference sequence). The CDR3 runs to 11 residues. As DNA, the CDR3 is TGCAGTGCTCGAGGGATCTATGGCTACACCTTC. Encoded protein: CSARGIYGYTF.

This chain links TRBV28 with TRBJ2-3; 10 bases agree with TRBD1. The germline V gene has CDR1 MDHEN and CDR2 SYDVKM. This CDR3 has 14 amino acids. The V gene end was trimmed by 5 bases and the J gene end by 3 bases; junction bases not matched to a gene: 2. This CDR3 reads CASSLDRGTDTQYF. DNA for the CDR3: TGTGCCAGCAGTCTGGACAGGGGGACAGATACGCAGTATTTT.

CDR3 DNA sequence: TGTGCCATCAATCCAGGGACCGGGACAGGGAGCTATGGCTACACCTTC. Translation: CAINPGTGTGSYGYTF. V is TRBV10-3 and J is TRBJ1-2; 9 positions match TRBD1. With V trimmed by 7 bases and J by 4 bases, 13 bases remained unmatched. The CDR3 runs to 16 residues. Per germline, CDR1 ENHRY and CDR2 SYGVKD.

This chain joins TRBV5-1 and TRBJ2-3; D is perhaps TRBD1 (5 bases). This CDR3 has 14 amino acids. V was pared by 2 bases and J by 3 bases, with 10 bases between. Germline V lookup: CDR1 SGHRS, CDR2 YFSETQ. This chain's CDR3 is CASSFRQGTDTQYF. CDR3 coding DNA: TGCGCCAGCAGCTTTCGGCAGGGTACAGATACGCAGTATTTT.

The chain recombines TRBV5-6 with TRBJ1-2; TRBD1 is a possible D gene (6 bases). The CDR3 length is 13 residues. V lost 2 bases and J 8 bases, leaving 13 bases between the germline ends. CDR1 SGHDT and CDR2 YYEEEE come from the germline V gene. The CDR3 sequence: CASSFGSGTGYTF. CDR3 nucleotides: TGTGCCAGCAGCTTTGGGTCAGGGACAGGCTACACCTTC.

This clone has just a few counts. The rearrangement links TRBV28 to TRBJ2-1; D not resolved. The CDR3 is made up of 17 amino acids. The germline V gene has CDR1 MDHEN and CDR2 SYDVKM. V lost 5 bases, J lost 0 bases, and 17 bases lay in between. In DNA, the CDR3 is TGTGCCAGCAGTCCCCTCGGGTCCGGCAGCTCCTACAATGAGCAGTTCTTC. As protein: CASSPLGSGSSYNEQFF. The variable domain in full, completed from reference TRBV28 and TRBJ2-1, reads DVKVTQSSRYLVKRTGEKVFLECVQDMDHENMFWYRQDPGLGLRLIYFSYDVKMKEKGDIPEGYSVSREKKERFSLILESASTNQTSMYLCASSPLGSGSSYNEQFFGPGTRLTVL.

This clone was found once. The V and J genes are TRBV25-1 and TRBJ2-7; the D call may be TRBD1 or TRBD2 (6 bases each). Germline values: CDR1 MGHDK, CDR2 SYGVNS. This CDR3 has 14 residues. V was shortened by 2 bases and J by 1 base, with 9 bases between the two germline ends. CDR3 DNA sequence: TGTGCCAGCAGTGAAGGGGGGACATCCTACGAGCAGTACTTC. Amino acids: CASSEGGTSYEQYF.

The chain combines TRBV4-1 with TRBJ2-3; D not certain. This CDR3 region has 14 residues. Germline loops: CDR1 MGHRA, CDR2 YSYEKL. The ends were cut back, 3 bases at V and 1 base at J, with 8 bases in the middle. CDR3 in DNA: TGCGCCAGCAGCCATGTCCTGCGCACAGATACGCAGTATTTT. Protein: CASSHVLRTDTQYF.

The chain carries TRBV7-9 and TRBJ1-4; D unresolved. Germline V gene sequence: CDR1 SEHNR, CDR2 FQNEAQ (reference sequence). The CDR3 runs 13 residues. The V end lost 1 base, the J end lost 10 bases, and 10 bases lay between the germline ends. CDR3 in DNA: TGTGCCAGCAGCTTAGATGCGCCGGGAAAACTGTTTTTT. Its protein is CASSLDAPGKLFF.

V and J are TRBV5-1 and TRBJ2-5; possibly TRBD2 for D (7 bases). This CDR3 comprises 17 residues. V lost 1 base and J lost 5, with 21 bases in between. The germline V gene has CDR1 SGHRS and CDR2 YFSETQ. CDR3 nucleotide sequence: TGCGCCAGCAGCTTGAATAGAATAGGGGGGGCCTTGGAGACCCAGTACTTC. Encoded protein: CASSLNRIGGALETQYF.

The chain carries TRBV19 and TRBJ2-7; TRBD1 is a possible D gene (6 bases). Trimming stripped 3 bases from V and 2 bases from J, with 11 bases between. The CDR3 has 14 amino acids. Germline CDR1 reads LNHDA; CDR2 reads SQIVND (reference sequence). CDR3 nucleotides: TGTGCCAGTAGTATTGAAGGGGGTCCCTACGAGCAGTACTTC. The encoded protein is CASSIEGGPYEQYF.